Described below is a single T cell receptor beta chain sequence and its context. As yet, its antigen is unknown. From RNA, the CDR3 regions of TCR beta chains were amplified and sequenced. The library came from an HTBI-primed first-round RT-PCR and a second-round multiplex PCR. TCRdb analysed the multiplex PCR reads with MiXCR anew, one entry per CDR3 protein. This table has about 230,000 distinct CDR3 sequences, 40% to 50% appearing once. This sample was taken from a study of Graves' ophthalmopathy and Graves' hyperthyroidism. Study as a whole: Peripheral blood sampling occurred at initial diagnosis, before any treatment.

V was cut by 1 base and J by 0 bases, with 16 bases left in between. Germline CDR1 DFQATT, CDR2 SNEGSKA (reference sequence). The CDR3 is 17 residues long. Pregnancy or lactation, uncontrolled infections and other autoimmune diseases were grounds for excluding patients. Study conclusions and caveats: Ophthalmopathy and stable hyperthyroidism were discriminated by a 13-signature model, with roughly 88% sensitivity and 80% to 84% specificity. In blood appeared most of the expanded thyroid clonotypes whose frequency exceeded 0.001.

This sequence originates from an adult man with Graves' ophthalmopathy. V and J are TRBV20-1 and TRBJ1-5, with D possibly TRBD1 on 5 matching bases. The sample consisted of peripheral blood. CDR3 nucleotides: TGCAGTGCTAGAGGCGCCAGCGGGGGTAGTAGCAATCAGCCCCAGCATTTT. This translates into CSARGASGGSSNQPQHF.